The 9 T cell receptor beta chains below were found in one sample sequenced in a study of CD8 T cells in ankylosing spondylitis. Study-level results: A TCR beta motif of fewer than ten highly homologous variants seemed to mark ankylosing spondylitis blood.

Their target antigens are unknown. TCRdb re-derived calls from the 5' RACE reads in MiXCR, one entry per CDR3 protein. The sample lists around 540,000 distinct CDR3 sequences, more than 9.5% occurring once. The specimen was blood, either unsorted or a sorted T cell fraction (not recorded which). The receptors were gathered from a male donor with ankylosing spondylitis.

The table lists this clonotype with a few counts. The chain is built from TRBV14 and TRBJ2-7; no clear D. CDR3 length: 13 residues. Looked up from germline, CDR1 is SGHDN and CDR2 is FVKESK. V dropped 5 bases and J dropped 4 bases, with 12 bases sitting between them. Written as DNA, the CDR3 is TGTGCCAGCAGCTACCAGCCGGGTTACGAGCAGTACTTC. Protein product: CASSYQPGYEQYF.

There are a few counts of this clonotype. Germline is not matched at one junction end, which may reflect a read error. V usage is TRBV2 and J usage is TRBJ2-7; possibly TRBD2 for D (5 bases). The CDR3 covers 12 residues. Germline V gene sequence: CDR1 SNHLY, CDR2 FYNNEI. CDR3: CASTQAFGVWDF. The CDR3 nucleotides read TGTGCCAGCACCCAGGCTTTCGGGGTTTGGGACTTC.

This clonotype was recorded at least ten times. This chain uses TRBV10-3 with TRBJ2-1; the match to TRBD1 covers 7 bases. The V segment lost 10 bases and the J segment 4 bases; nucleotides outside the gene matches: 10. Germline CDR1 and CDR2: ENHRY and SYGVKD. The CDR3 length is 14 residues. As DNA, the CDR3 is TGTGCCAAGTCCGGGACAGCCCCATACAATGAGCAGTTCTTC. Its translation is CAKSGTAPYNEQFF.

This clonotype has a handful of counts. This sequence joins TRBV3-1 and TRBJ1-2; TRBD1 is a possible D gene (6 bases). V shed 4 bases and J shed 6 bases, with 18 bases lying between them. The CDR3 extends over 15 amino acids. CDR1 is LGHDT, CDR2 YNNKEL, per germline (reference sequence). The CDR3 loop reads CASSPHGAGGDGYTF. The CDR3 DNA sequence: TGTGCCAGCAGCCCTCACGGGGCGGGGGGCGATGGCTACACCTTC.

This clonotype has a handful of counts. This chain joins TRBV20-1 and TRBJ2-7; 8 bases align to TRBD2. The CDR3 contains 14 residues. V shed 2 bases and J 2 bases; nucleotides not matched to a gene: 5. The germline CDR1 and CDR2 sequences are DFQATT and SNEGSKA (reference sequence). The CDR3 nucleotides read TGCAGTGCTAGATTAAGCGGGAGAACCTACGAGCAGTACTTC. It is translated as CSARLSGRTYEQYF.

The V gene is TRBV7-9, the J gene TRBJ1-5; D gene unclear. This CDR3 region has 15 residues. V lost 5 bases to trimming and J lost 0 bases, with 11 bases between them. The germline V gene encodes CDR1 SEHNR and CDR2 FQNEAQ (reference sequence). This CDR3 is CASSPTERSNQPQHF. The CDR3 DNA reads TGTGCCAGCAGCCCCACAGAGCGTAGCAATCAGCCCCAGCATTTT. The whole variable domain, remainder taken from reference TRBV7-9 and TRBJ1-5, is DTGVSQNPRHKITKRGQNVTFRCDPISEHNRLYWYRQTLGQGPEFLTYFQNEAQLEKSRLLSDRFSAERPKGSFSTLEIQRTEQGDSAMYLCASSPTERSNQPQHFGDGTRLSIL.

The rearrangement uses TRBV15 and TRBJ2-1; TRBD2 might be the D (5 bases). With 6 bases removed from V and 6 bases from J, the gap between germline ends came to 12 bases. The CDR3 is made up of 13 amino acids. In germline, CDR1 is LNHNV, CDR2 YYDKDF (reference sequence). CDR3: CATRKPSSNEQFF. DNA of the CDR3: TGTGCCACCAGAAAGCCTAGCTCCAATGAGCAGTTCTTC.

This clonotype has more than one count but fewer than ten. This chain uses TRBV29-1 with TRBJ2-7; 7 positions agree with TRBD1. The CDR3 has 15 residues. J was trimmed by 3 bases and V by 6 bases; bases with no gene match: 14. Germline V gives CDR1 SQVTM, CDR2 ANQGSEA. CDR3 coding DNA: TGCAGCGTGGGGGCTGAGGAGACAGGGAACTACGAGCAGTACTTC. As protein: CSVGAEETGNYEQYF.

This clonotype was seen ten or more times. The chain uses TRBV6-2 or TRBV6-3 and TRBJ1-6; TRBD1 is a possible D gene (6 bases). Trimming removed 5 bases at V and 2 bases at J, with 25 bases between. The CDR3 consists of 20 residues. From germline, CDR1 is MNHEY and CDR2 SVGEGT. The CDR3 spells CASSPRLGTPRKPYNSPLHF. The CDR3 bases are TGTGCCAGCAGTCCCCGCCTCGGGACACCTCGGAAGCCCTATAATTCACCCCTCCACTTT.